This T cell receptor beta chain stems from a study of blood T cell repertoires in COVID-19. The germline gives CDR1 SQVTM, CDR2 ANQGSEA. The length of the CDR3 is 13 residues. V was pared by 1 base and J by 5 bases, with 12 bases between. This clone was counted once. Generated by immunoSEQ multiplex PCR, the TCRdb table keeps only in-frame clones and is missing some. The data show a few hundred thousand clones, with approximately 85% seen just once and less than 2.5% held by the top ten. The gene calls are TRBV29-1 and TRBJ2-7; D is perhaps TRBD2 (5 bases). This TCR was recovered from a man under 40 who had recovered from COVID-19. Sequenced material: PBMCs or T cells enriched from blood (not recorded which). The CDR3 protein is CSVEALGFNEQYF. Here the CDR3 DNA reads TGCAGCGTTGAAGCACTAGGGTTTAACGAGCAGTACTTC.